This T cell receptor (beta chain) was recovered during a study of vaccination and CD4 T cells after COVID-19. This clonotype was seen more than once but under ten times. What it recognizes is unknown. Cultured CD4+ T-cell DNA underwent Oncomine TCR Beta short-read sequencing. TCRdb independently ran MiXCR on the PCR reads; one entry per CDR3 protein. The table lists 9,500 to 10,000 distinct CDR3 sequences, 30% to 45% of them singletons, with roughly a sixth in the top ten. Regarding treatment: roughly ten-day PBMC culture with coronavirus spike peptide pools or control peptides (ViraFEST assay). Source material: CD4+ T cells from blood, cultured in vitro. This clonotype was obtained from a human donor who had recovered from COVID-19.

DNA for the CDR3: TGTGCCAGCAGAGACGACAGGGTTTATAACTATGGCTACACCTTC. It translates to CASRDDRVYNYGYTF. The V call is TRBV6-1, the J call TRBJ1-2; 7 nucleotides match TRBD1. CDR1 is MNHNS, CDR2 SASEGT, per germline. The junction had 8 bases not matched to a gene; V was cut back by 6 bases and J by 1 base. This CDR3 has 15 amino acids.